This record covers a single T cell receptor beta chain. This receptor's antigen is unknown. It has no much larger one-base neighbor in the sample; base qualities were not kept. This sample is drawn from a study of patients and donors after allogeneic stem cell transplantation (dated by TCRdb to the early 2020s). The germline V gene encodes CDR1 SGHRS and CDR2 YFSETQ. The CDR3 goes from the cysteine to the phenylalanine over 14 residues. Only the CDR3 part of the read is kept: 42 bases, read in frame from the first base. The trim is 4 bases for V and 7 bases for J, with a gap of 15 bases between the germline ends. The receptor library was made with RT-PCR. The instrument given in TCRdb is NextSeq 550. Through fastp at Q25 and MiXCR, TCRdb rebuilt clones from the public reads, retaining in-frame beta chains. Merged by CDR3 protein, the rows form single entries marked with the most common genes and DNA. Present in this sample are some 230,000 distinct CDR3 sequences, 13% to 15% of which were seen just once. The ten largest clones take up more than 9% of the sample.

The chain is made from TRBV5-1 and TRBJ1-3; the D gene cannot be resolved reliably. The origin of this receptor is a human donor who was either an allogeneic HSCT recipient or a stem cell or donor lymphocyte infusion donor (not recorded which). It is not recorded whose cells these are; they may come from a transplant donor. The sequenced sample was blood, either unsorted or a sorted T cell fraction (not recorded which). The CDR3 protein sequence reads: CASSMTDPRNTIYF. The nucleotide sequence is TGCGCCAGCAGCATGACTGACCCCCGGAACACCATATATTTT.